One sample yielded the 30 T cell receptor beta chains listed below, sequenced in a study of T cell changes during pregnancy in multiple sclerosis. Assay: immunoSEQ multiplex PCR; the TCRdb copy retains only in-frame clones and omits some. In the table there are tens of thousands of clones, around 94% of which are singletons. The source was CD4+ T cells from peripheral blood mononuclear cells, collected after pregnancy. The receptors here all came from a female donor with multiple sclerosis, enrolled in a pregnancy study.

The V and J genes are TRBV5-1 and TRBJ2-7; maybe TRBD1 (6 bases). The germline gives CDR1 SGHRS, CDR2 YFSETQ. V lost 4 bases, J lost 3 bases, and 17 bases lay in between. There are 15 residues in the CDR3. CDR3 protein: CASSLNSDRNYEQYF. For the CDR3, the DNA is TGCGCCAGCAGCCTGAATTCTGACAGGAACTACGAGCAGTACTTC.

The CDR3 sequence: CASSRAGLQETQYF. The DNA for the CDR3 is TGCGCCAGCAGCCGAGCGGGTCTCCAAGAGACCCAGTACTTC. The chain has TRBV5-1 and TRBJ2-5; D is possibly TRBD2 (6 bases). The germline gives CDR1 SGHRS, CDR2 YFSETQ. The CDR3 is 14 residues long. Trimming removed 4 bases from V and 1 base from J, with 11 bases in between.

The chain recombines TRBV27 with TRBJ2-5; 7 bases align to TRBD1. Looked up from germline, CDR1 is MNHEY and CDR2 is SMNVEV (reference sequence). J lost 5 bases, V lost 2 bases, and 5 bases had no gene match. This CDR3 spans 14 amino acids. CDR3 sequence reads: CASSLKTGSETQYF. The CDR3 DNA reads TGTGCCAGCAGTTTAAAGACAGGGAGCGAGACCCAGTACTTC.

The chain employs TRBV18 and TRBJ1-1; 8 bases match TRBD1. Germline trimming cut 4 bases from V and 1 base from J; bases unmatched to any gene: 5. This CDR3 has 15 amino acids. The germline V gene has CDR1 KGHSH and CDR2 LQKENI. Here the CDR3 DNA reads TGTGCCAGCTCACAGACAGGGGCGGGGAACACTGAAGCTTTCTTT. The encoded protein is CASSQTGAGNTEAFF.

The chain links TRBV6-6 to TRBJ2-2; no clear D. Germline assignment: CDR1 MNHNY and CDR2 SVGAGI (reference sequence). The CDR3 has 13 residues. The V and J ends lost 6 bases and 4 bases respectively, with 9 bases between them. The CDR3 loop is CASSPPSTGELFF. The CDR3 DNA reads TGTGCCAGCAGCCCCCCGTCCACCGGGGAGCTGTTTTTT.

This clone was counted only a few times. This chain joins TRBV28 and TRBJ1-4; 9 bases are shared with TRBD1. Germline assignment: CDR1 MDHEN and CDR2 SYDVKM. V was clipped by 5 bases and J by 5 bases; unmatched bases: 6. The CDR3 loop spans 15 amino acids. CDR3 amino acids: CASSAPTGGNEKLFF. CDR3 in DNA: TGTGCCAGCAGTGCTCCGACAGGGGGGAATGAAAAACTGTTTTTT.

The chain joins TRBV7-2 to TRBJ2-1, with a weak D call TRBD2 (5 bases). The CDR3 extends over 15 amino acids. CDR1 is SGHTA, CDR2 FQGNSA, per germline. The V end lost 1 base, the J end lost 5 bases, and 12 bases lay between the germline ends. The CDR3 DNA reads TGTGCCAGCAGCTTAGTCAGCGTAGCGAACAATGAGCAGTTCTTC. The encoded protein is CASSLVSVANNEQFF.

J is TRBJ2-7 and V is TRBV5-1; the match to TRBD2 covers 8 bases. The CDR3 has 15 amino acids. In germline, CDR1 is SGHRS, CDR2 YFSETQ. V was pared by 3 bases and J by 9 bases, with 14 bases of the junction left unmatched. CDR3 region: CASSSLLGGRPRQYF. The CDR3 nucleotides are TGCGCCAGCAGCTCGCTTCTAGGCGGGAGGCCCCGGCAGTACTTC.

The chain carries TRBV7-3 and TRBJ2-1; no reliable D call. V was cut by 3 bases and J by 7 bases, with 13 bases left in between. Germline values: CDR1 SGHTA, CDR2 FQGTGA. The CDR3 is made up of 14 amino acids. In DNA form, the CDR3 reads TGTGCCAGCAGCTTCTCGGCTAGTAGGAATGAGCAGTTCTTC. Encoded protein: CASSFSASRNEQFF.

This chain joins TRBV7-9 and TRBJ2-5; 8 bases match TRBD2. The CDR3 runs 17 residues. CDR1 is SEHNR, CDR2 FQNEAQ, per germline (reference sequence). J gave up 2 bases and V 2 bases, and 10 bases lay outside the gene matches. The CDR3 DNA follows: TGTGCCAGCAGCTTAAATCGATTAGTAGCGGGACAAGAGACCCAGTACTTC. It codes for CASSLNRLVAGQETQYF.

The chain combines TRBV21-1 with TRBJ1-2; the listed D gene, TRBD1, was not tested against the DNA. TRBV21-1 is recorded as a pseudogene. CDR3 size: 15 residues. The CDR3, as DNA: TGTGCCAGCAGCACCCGGACAGGGGGCCTGTATGGCTACACCTTC. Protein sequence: CASSTRTGGLYGYTF.

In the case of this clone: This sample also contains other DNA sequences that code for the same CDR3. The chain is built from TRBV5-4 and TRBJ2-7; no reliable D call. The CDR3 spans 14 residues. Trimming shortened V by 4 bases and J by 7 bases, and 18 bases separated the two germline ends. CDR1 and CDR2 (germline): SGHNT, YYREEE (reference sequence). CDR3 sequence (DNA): TGTGCCAGCAGCGCCCGGGTCGCCGCTTCAGAGCAGTACTTC. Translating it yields CASSARVAASEQYF.

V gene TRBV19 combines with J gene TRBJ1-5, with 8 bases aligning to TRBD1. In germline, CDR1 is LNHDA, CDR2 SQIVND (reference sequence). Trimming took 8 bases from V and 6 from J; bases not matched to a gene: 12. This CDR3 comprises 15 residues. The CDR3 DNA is TGTGCCAGTCTGGAAGGACAGGGATCCGGTCAGCCCCAGCATTTT. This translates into CASLEGQGSGQPQHF.

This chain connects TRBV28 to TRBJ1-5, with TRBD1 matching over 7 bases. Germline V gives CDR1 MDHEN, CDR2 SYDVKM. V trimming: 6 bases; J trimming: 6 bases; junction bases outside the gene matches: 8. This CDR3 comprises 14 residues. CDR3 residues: CASSRRGTRQPQHF. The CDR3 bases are TGTGCCAGCAGCCGCAGGGGGACACGTCAGCCCCAGCATTTT.

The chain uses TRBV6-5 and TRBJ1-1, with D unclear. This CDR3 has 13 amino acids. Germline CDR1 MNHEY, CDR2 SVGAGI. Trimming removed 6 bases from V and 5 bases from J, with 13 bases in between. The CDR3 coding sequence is TGTGCCAGCAGCACGACACTTGGGACTGAAGCTTTCTTT. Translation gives CASSTTLGTEAFF.

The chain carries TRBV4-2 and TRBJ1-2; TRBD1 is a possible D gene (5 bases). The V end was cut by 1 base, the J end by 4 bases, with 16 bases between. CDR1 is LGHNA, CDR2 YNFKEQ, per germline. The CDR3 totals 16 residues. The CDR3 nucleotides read TGTGCCAGCAGCCAAGCCGGGCAGGGAACCCTCTATGGCTACACCTTC. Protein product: CASSQAGQGTLYGYTF.

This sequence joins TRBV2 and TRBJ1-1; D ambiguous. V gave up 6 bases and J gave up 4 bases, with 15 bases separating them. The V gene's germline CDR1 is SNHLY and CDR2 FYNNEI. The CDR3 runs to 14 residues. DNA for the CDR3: TGTGCCAGCAGGGGCATCACCGCCGGCACTGAAGCTTTCTTT. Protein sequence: CASRGITAGTEAFF.

Written as DNA, the CDR3 is TGCGCCAGCAGCTTGGGGGGGACTAGCGGGAGCACCACAGATACGCAGTATTTT. Translated, it gives CASSLGGTSGSTTDTQYF. The chain recombines TRBV5-1 with TRBJ2-3, with 14 nucleotides matching TRBD2. Per germline, CDR1 SGHRS and CDR2 YFSETQ. J gave up 2 bases and V 0 bases, and 5 bases lay outside the gene matches. The CDR3 contains 18 residues.

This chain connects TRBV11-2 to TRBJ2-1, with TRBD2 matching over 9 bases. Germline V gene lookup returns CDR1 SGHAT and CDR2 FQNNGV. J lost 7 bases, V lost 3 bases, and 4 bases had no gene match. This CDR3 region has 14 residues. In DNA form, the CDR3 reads TGTGCCAGCAGCTTCGGGACTAGCCGGAATGAGCAGTTCTTC. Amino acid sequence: CASSFGTSRNEQFF.

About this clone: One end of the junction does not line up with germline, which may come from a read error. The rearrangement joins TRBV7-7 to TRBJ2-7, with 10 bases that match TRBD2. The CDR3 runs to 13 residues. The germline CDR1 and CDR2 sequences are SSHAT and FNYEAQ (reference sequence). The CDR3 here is CASSLLAGGEQYF. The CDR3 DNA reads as TGTGCTAGCAGCTTATTAGCGGGGGGCGAGCAGTACTTC.

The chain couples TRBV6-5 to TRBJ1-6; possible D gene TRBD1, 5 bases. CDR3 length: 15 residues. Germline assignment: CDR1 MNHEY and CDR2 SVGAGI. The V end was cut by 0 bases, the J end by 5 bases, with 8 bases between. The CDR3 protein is CASSYSRQNNSPLHF. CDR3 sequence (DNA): TGTGCCAGCAGTTACTCGCGACAGAATAATTCACCCCTCCACTTT.

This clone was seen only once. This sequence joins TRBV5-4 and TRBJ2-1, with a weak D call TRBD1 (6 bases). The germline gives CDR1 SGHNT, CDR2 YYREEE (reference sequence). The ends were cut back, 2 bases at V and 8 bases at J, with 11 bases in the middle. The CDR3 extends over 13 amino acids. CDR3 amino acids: CASSLGGVYEQFF. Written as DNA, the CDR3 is TGTGCCAGCAGCTTAGGGGGAGTATATGAGCAGTTCTTC.

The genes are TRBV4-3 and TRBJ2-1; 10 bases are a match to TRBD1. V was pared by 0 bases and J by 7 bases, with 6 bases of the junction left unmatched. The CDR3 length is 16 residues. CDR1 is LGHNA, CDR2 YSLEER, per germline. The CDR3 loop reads CASSQDVGQGVNEQFF. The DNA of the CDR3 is TGCGCCAGCAGCCAAGATGTAGGACAGGGGGTAAATGAGCAGTTCTTC.

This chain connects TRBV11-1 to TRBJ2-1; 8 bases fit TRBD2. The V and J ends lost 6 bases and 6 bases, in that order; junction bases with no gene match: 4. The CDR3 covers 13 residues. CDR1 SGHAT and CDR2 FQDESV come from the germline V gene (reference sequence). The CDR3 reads CASRVTSGNEQFF. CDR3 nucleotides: TGTGCCAGCAGGGTTACTAGCGGCAATGAGCAGTTCTTC.

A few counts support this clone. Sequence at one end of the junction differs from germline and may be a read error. DNA for the CDR3: TGTGCTAGCAGCCGGGGACAGGGGGTCGGGGAGCTGTTTTTT. Residues: CASSRGQGVGELFF. The gene calls are TRBV7-7 and TRBJ2-2, with 11 bases lining up with TRBD1. The length of the CDR3 is 14 residues. Germline CDR1 is SSHAT and CDR2 is FNYEAQ (reference sequence).

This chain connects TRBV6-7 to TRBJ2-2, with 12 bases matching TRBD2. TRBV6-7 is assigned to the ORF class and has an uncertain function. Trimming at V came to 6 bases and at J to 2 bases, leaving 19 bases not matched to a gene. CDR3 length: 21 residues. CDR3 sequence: CASSQGYVSASGRVNTGELFF. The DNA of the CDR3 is TGTGCCAGCAGCCAGGGGTACGTATCGGCTAGCGGGAGGGTTAACACCGGGGAGCTGTTTTTT.

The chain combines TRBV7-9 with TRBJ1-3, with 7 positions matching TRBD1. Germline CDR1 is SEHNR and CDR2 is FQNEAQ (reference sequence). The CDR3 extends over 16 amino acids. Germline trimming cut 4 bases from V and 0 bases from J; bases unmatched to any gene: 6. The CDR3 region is CASSYPGQRSGNTIYF. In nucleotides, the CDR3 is TGTGCCAGCAGCTATCCGGGACAGCGCTCTGGAAACACCATATATTTT.

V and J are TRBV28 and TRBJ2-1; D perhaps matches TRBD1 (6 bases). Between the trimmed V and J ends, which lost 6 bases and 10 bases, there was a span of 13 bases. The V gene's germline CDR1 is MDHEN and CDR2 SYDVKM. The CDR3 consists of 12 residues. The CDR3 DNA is TGTGCCAGCAGATACAGGGTGGGGGAGCAGTTCTTC. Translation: CASRYRVGEQFF.

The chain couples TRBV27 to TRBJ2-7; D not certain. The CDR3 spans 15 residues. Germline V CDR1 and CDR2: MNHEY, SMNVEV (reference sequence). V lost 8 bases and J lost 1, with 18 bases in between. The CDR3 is CASRLISASSYEQYF. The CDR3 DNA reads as TGTGCCAGCCGGCTCATCAGTGCTAGTTCCTACGAGCAGTACTTC.

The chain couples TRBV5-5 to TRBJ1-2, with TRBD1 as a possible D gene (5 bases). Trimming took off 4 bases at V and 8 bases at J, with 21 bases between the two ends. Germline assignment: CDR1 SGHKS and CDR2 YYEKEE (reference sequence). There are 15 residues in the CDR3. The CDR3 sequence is CASSIIQGIRGGYTF. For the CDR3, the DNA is TGTGCCAGCAGCATAATTCAGGGCATCCGTGGAGGCTACACCTTC.